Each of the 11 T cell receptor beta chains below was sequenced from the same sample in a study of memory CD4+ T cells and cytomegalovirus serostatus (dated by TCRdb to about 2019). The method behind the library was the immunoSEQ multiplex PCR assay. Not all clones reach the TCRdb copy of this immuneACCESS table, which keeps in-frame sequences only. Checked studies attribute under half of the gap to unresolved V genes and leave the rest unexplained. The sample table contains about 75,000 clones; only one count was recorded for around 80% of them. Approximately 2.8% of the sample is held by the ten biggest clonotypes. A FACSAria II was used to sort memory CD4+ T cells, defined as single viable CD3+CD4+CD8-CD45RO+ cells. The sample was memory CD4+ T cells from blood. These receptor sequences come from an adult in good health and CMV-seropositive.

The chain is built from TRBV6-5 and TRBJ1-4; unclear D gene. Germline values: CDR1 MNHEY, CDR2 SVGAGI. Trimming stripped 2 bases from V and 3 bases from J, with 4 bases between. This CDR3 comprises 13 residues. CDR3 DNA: TGTGCCAGCAGTTACCGGCCTAATGAAAAACTGTTTTTT. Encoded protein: CASSYRPNEKLFF.

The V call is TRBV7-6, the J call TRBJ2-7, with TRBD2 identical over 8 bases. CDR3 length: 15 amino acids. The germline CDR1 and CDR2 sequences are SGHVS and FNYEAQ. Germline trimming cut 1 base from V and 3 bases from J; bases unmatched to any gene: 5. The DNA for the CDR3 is TGTGCCAGCAGCTTAGTCGGGGGGGCTGGCTACGAGCAGTACTTC. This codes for CASSLVGGAGYEQYF.

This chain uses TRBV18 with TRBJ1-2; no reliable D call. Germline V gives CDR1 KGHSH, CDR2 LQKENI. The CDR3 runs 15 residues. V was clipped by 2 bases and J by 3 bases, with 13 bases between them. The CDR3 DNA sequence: TGTGCCAGCTCACCAGGTCGGGGTTCAGACTATGGCTACACCTTC. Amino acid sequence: CASSPGRGSDYGYTF.

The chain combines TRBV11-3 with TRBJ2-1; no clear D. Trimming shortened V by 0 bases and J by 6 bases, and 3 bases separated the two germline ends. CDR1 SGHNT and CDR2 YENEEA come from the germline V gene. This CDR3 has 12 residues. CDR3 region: CASSLDSNEQFF. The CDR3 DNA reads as TGTGCCAGCAGCTTAGATTCCAATGAGCAGTTCTTC. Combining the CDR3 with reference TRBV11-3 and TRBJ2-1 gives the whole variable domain EAGVVQSPRYKIIEKKQPVAFWCNPISGHNTLYWYLQNLGQGPELLIRYENEEAVDDSQLPKDRFSAERLKGVDSTLKIQPAELGDSAVYLCASSLDSNEQFFGPGTRLTVL.

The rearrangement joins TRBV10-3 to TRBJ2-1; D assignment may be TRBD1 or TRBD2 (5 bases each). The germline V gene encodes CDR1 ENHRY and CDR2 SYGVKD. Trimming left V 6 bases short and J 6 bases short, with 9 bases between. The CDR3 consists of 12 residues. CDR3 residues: CAIRVGTNEQFF. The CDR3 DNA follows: TGTGCCATCAGAGTCGGGACCAATGAGCAGTTCTTC.

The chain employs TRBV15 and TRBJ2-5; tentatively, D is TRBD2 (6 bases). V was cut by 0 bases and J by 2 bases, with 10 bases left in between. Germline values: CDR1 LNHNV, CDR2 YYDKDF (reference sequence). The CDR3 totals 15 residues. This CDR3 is CATSRDRGIQETQYF. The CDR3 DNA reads TGTGCCACCAGCAGAGACCGGGGGATTCAAGAGACCCAGTACTTC.

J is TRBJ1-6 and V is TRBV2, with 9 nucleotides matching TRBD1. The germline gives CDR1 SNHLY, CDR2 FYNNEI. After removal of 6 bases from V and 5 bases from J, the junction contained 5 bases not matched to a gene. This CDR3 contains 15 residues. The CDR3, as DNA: TGTGCCAGCAGAGAGACAGGGGGAAATAATTCACCCCTCCACTTT. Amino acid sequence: CASRETGGNNSPLHF.

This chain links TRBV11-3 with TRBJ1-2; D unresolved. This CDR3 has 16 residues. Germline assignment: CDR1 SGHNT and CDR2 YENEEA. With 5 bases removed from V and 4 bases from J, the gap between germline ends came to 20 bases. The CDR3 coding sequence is TGTGCCAGCAGCCCTGGACGGCGCCCCGGTACCTATGGCTACACCTTC. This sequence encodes CASSPGRRPGTYGYTF.

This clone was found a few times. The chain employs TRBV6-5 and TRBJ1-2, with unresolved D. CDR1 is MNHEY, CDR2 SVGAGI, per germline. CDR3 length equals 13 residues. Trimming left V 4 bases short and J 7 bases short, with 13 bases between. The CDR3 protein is CASSSQLRGGYTF. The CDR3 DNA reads TGTGCCAGCAGTTCACAGCTCCGGGGTGGCTACACCTTC.

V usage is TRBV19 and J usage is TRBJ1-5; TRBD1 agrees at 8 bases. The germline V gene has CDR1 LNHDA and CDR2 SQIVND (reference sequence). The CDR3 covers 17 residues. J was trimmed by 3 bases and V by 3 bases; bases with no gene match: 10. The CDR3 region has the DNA TGTGCCAGTAGTATTACAGGGGGACGATTTAACAATCAGCCCCAGCATTTT. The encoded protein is CASSITGGRFNNQPQHF. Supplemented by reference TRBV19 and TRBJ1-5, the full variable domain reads DGGITQSPKYLFRKEGQNVTLSCEQNLNHDAMYWYRQDPGQGLRLIYYSQIVNDFQKGDIAEGYSVSREKKESFPLTVTSAQKNPTAFYLCASSITGGRFNNQPQHFGDGTRLSIL.

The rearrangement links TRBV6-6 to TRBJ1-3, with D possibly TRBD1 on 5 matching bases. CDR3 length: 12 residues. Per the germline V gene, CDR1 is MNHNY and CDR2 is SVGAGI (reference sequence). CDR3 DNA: TGTGTTTCCGGGACTAATGGAAACACCATATATTTT. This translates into CVSGTNGNTIYF.